The 25 T cell receptor beta chains below all came from one sample that was sequenced in a study of shared clonotypes between healthy human individuals (dated by TCRdb to about 2020). Receptor amplification or capture employed the immunoSEQ multiplex PCR assay. TCRdb carries this immuneACCESS record with in-frame sequences only. Its versions omit some clonotypes, under half of them owing to an unresolved V gene in the studies checked, with the rest unexplained. This sample gives some 2,500,000 clones in total; 93% of them show up just once. Around 0.4% of the sample rests with the top ten. What was sequenced was naive CD4+ T cells from PBMCs. The label giving this sample's cell subset or site can be read as: CD45RA+ positively selected. Receptors were obtained from a man aged 18 to 29 in good health. Some clones in this sample may be carry-over from other donors' samples.

This clone is a singleton in its sample. The chain carries TRBV9 and TRBJ2-5; D is uncertain. This CDR3 has 14 residues. The germline V gene encodes CDR1 SGDLS and CDR2 YYNGEE. V was pared by 0 bases and J by 5 bases, with 11 bases between. DNA of the CDR3: TGTGCCAGCAGCGTAGGCCCGAGCTCGGAGACCCAGTACTTC. Protein: CASSVGPSSETQYF.

This chain connects TRBV13 to TRBJ2-1; D might be TRBD1 or TRBD2, each matching 5 bases. Germline CDR1 PRHDT, CDR2 FYEKMQ (reference sequence). The CDR3 runs 13 residues. V gave up 10 bases and J gave up 6 bases, with 16 bases separating them. The CDR3 DNA sequence: TGTGCCACTGGGGGTGAGCGCTTCAATGAGCAGTTCTTC. Its protein product is CATGGERFNEQFF.

V and J are TRBV29-1 and TRBJ1-2; TRBD1 might be the D (6 bases). The V gene's germline CDR1 is SQVTM and CDR2 ANQGSEA. V was cut by 7 bases and J by 2 bases, with 11 bases left in between. The CDR3 loop spans 12 amino acids. In nucleotides, the CDR3 is TGCAGCGCGGGGGACAAAAACTATGGCTACACCTTC. This codes for CSAGDKNYGYTF.

The rearrangement uses TRBV18 and TRBJ1-2; a possible D gene is TRBD1 (5 bases). The CDR3 is 13 residues long. V lost 3 bases, J lost 8 bases, and 13 bases lay in between. From germline, CDR1 is KGHSH and CDR2 LQKENI. The CDR3 loop is CASSPTGREGYTF. CDR3 coding DNA: TGTGCCAGCTCACCCACAGGACGGGAGGGCTACACCTTC. The full variable domain, rest sourced from reference TRBV18 and TRBJ1-2, is NAGVMQNPRHLVRRRGQEARLRCSPMKGHSHVYWYRQLPEEGLKFMVYLQKENIIDESGMPKERFSAEFPKEGPSILRIQQVVRGDSAAYFCASSPTGREGYTFGSGTRLTVV.

Details on this clone: Other DNA sequences from this sample encode an identical CDR3 as well. The V and J genes are TRBV5-1 and TRBJ1-4; D is perhaps TRBD1 (6 bases). Germline loops: CDR1 SGHRS, CDR2 YFSETQ. V was cut by 2 bases and J by 8 bases, with 13 bases left in between. The CDR3 is made up of 14 amino acids. The DNA of the CDR3 is TGCGCCAGCAGCTTAGGGGGGGCGCGGGAAAAACTGTTTTTT. Translated, it gives CASSLGGAREKLFF.

This clone showed up just a few times. V gene TRBV5-4 combines with J gene TRBJ1-4, with D uncertain. Germline lookup yields CDR1 SGHNT and CDR2 YYREEE (reference sequence). V was pared by 10 bases and J by 4 bases, with 14 bases between. The length of the CDR3 is 13 residues. The CDR3 DNA follows: TGTGCCGCCGGGGAGGGTCTTAATGAAAAACTGTTTTTT. Its translation is CAAGEGLNEKLFF.

J is TRBJ2-3 and V is TRBV6-4; 7 nucleotides align to TRBD1. Germline lookup yields CDR1 MRHNA and CDR2 SNTAGT. The CDR3 sequence is 15 residues long. The J segment lost 2 bases and the V segment lost 6 bases, leaving 8 bases of the junction unmatched. The CDR3: CASSRRQGTTDTQYF. CDR3 DNA: TGTGCCAGCAGCCGTCGACAGGGAACCACAGATACGCAGTATTTT.

The genes are TRBV6-1 and TRBJ1-1, with D hard to call. Germline V gene data show CDR1 as MNHNS and CDR2 as SASEGT. This CDR3 has 13 residues. V lost 5 bases to trimming and J lost 5 bases, with 12 bases between them. CDR3 sequence: CASSREGGTEAFF. The CDR3 region has the DNA TGTGCCAGCAGTCGGGAGGGTGGGACTGAAGCTTTCTTT.

The chain employs TRBV4-1 and TRBJ2-1, with D perhaps TRBD2 (6 bases). Trimming left V 1 base short and J 3 bases short, with 10 bases between. The CDR3 is made up of 15 amino acids. The germline CDR1 and CDR2 sequences are MGHRA and YSYEKL. The CDR3 DNA reads as TGCGCCAGCAGCCAAGCCCGGGGGAGCTACAATGAGCAGTTCTTC. Protein product: CASSQARGSYNEQFF.

This chain links TRBV10-3 with TRBJ1-5; TRBD1 is a possible D gene (5 bases). The V end was cut by 3 bases, the J end by 7 bases, with 10 bases between. CDR3 length: 13 residues. Per germline, CDR1 ENHRY and CDR2 SYGVKD. CDR3 sequence reads: CAISEAGDQPQHF. DNA for the CDR3: TGTGCCATCAGTGAAGCCGGGGACCAGCCCCAGCATTTT.

This clone is a singleton in its sample. The chain links TRBV27 to TRBJ2-5; D ambiguous. Germline loops: CDR1 MNHEY, CDR2 SMNVEV (reference sequence). Between the trimmed V and J ends, which lost 3 bases and 0 bases, there was a span of 5 bases. CDR3 length equals 13 residues. The CDR3: CASSFADQETQYF. The CDR3 region has the DNA TGTGCCAGCAGTTTTGCAGACCAAGAGACCCAGTACTTC.

This clone was detected only a few times. This CDR3 is also generated by other DNA sequences in the sample. V is TRBV5-1 and J is TRBJ2-2; D is undetermined. The CDR3 is 12 amino acids. Germline V gene sequence: CDR1 SGHRS, CDR2 YFSETQ. V gave up 0 bases and J gave up 7 bases, with 4 bases separating them. This CDR3 is CASSLGSGELFF. The CDR3 DNA reads TGCGCCAGCAGCTTGGGGAGCGGGGAGCTGTTTTTT.

This chain uses TRBV27 with TRBJ2-1, with 10 positions matching TRBD2. Germline assignment: CDR1 MNHEY and CDR2 SMNVEV (reference sequence). With 4 bases clipped from V and 6 bases from J, the junction kept 12 bases outside the gene matches. This CDR3 has 17 amino acids. This CDR3 reads CASSSLYSSGSGNEQFF. As DNA, the CDR3 is TGTGCCAGCAGTTCGTTATACTCTAGCGGGAGCGGCAATGAGCAGTTCTTC.

In regard to this clone: Other nucleotide sequences in the sample specify the same CDR3. This rearrangement joins TRBV6-6 to TRBJ1-2; D is perhaps TRBD1 (6 bases). The V end lost 6 bases, the J end lost 2 bases, and 10 bases lay between the germline ends. This CDR3 is 13 amino acids long. Germline loops: CDR1 MNHNY, CDR2 SVGAGI (reference sequence). Written as DNA, the CDR3 is TGTGCCAGCAGCCGAACAGGGAACTATGGCTACACCTTC. Translation: CASSRTGNYGYTF.

This chain uses TRBV27 with TRBJ1-1, with D possibly matching TRBD1 (5 bases). V was shortened by 6 bases and J by 4 bases, with 15 bases between the two germline ends. This CDR3 has 14 amino acids. The germline V gene has CDR1 MNHEY and CDR2 SMNVEV (reference sequence). The CDR3 sequence: CASSWSGLGTEAFF. DNA for the CDR3: TGTGCCAGCAGCTGGTCGGGGCTGGGCACTGAAGCTTTCTTT.

This chain connects TRBV2 to TRBJ2-4; 9 bases are shared with TRBD2. In germline, CDR1 is SNHLY, CDR2 FYNNEI. The CDR3 consists of 15 residues. V gave up 4 bases and J gave up 5 bases; unmatched junction bases: 6. In DNA, the CDR3 is TGTGCCAGCAGTGCTAGCGGGGCCCTTGAAAACATTCAGTACTTC. Amino acid sequence: CASSASGALENIQYF.

The chain employs TRBV10-3 and TRBJ2-3, with a weak D call TRBD1 (5 bases). V was cut by 2 bases and J by 3 bases, with 9 bases left in between. This CDR3 comprises 14 residues. Looked up from germline, CDR1 is ENHRY and CDR2 is SYGVKD. The CDR3 is CAISERRDTDTQYF. CDR3 bases: TGTGCCATCAGTGAGCGCAGGGATACAGATACGCAGTATTTT.

The chain combines TRBV7-3 with TRBJ2-3; D possibly corresponds to TRBD2 (6 bases). Germline-derived CDR1 and CDR2 are SGHTA and FQGTGA. Trimming removed 5 bases from V and 10 bases from J, with 19 bases in between. The CDR3 consists of 14 residues. The CDR3 region has the DNA TGTGCCAGCAGCCCCGGGGGAGAGAACCTTCCGCAGTATTTT. As protein: CASSPGGENLPQYF.

V usage is TRBV28 and J usage is TRBJ1-5, with 7 nucleotides matching TRBD1. Germline loops: CDR1 MDHEN, CDR2 SYDVKM. This CDR3 comprises 15 residues. V lost 2 bases, J lost 2 bases, and 3 bases stayed unmatched. DNA for the CDR3: TGTGCCAGCAGTTTAACAGGGGCCGGCAATCAGCCCCAGCATTTT. As protein: CASSLTGAGNQPQHF.

In nucleotides, the CDR3 is TGTGCCAGCAGCCAATCGGACCAATTTGACGAGCAGTACTTC. The encoded protein is CASSQSDQFDEQYF. The gene calls are TRBV14 and TRBJ2-7; D not certain. V was pared by 2 bases and J by 5 bases, with 13 bases between. The CDR3 has 14 amino acids. Germline values: CDR1 SGHDN, CDR2 FVKESK.

This chain links TRBV9 with TRBJ2-2, with 9 bases identical to TRBD2. The CDR3 has 17 residues. Trimming cost V 0 bases and J 5 bases; bases outside gene matches: 8. CDR1 SGDLS and CDR2 YYNGEE come from the germline V gene. The chain's CDR3 is CASSVGASGIRTGELFF. In DNA form, the CDR3 reads TGTGCCAGCAGCGTAGGGGCTAGCGGGATTAGGACCGGGGAGCTGTTTTTT.

About this clone itself: This specimen includes other DNA sequences encoding the same CDR3. The CDR3 spells CASSLGLENTGELFF. Here the CDR3 DNA reads TGTGCCAGCAGCTTAGGGCTGGAGAACACCGGGGAGCTGTTTTTT. This rearrangement joins TRBV11-2 to TRBJ2-2; D gene ambiguous. V dropped 1 base and J dropped 1 base, with 7 bases sitting between them. The CDR3 consists of 15 residues. From germline, CDR1 is SGHAT and CDR2 FQNNGV.

The table lists this clone with a few counts. This chain uses TRBV18 with TRBJ2-2; 8 positions match TRBD2. The CDR3 consists of 17 residues. The ends lost 1 base at V and 1 base at J; junction bases unmatched: 5. The germline V gene has CDR1 KGHSH and CDR2 LQKENI. The CDR3 is CASSPLTSGGNTGELFF. Here the CDR3 DNA reads TGTGCCAGCTCACCACTAACAAGCGGGGGGAACACCGGGGAGCTGTTTTTT.

The chain is built from TRBV6-5 and TRBJ2-3; TRBD2 agrees at 10 bases. This CDR3 is 13 amino acids long. CDR1 and CDR2 from the germline V gene are MNHEY and SVGAGI. V was clipped by 0 bases and J by 13 bases; unmatched bases: 4. The CDR3 protein is CASSYSPGTSEYF. CDR3 sequence (DNA): TGTGCCAGCAGTTACTCGCCCGGGACTAGCGAGTATTTT.

The chain carries TRBV2 and TRBJ1-5; 9 positions agree with TRBD1. CDR1 and CDR2 (germline): SNHLY, FYNNEI. V shed 6 bases, J shed 2 bases, and the junction held 5 bases outside the gene matches. The CDR3 spans 15 residues. For the CDR3, the DNA is TGTGCCAGCAGCAGGACAGGGGTTGGCAATCAGCCCCAGCATTTT. Amino acid sequence: CASSRTGVGNQPQHF.